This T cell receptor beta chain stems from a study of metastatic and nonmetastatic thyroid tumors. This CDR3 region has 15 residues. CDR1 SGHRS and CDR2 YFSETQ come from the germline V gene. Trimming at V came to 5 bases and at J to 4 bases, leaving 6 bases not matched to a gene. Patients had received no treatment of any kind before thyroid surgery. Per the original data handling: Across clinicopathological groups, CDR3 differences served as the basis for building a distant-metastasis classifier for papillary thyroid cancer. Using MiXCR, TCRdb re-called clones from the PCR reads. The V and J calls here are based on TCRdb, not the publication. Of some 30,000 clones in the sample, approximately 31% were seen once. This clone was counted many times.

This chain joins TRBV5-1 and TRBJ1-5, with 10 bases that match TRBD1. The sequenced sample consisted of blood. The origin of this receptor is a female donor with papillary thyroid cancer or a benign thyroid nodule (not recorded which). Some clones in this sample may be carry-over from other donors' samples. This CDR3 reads CASRAGQGENQPQHF. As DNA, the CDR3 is TGCGCCAGCAGGGCTGGACAGGGGGAGAATCAGCCCCAGCATTTT.